Listed below are T cell receptor beta chains from one sample, sequenced in a study of cytotoxic CD8 clonotypes in ibrutinib-treated CLL. Sequencing was performed with immunoSEQ multiplex PCR; in TCRdb, only in-frame clones are kept and a portion is missing. The sample lists 150,000 or so clones; roughly 85% were seen once. The material sequenced was PBMCs, taken after 24 months of ibrutinib treatment. The receptors were gathered from a human donor with chronic lymphocytic leukemia. The CDR3 runs from the conserved cysteine through the conserved F or W. The D gene is left open where the match is weak.

TRBJ2-7 | TRBV14 | TRBD1 | TGTGCCAGCAGCCCCAGACAGGGGAGCTCCTACGAGCAGTACTTC | CASSPRQGSSYEQYF
TRBJ2-7 | TRBV7-9 | TRBD1 | TGTGCCAGCAGCTTAGAAGGACAGGGGCAATACGAGCAGTACTTC | CASSLEGQGQYEQYF
TRBJ2-7 | TRBV19 | TRBD1 | TGTGCCAGTAGGAAGATCGGACAGGGGGCGAACGAGCAGTACTTC | CASRKIGQGANEQYF
TRBJ2-6 | TRBV9 | NA | TGTGCCAGCAGCGTAGCCCTGGGTGGGGCCAACGTCCTGACTTTC | CASSVALGGANVLTF
TRBJ2-3 | TRBV6-5 | NA | TGTGCCAGCAGGCTCCATGGAGGGGGGACAGATACGCAGTATTTT | CASRLHGGGTDTQYF
TRBJ2-7 | TRBV10-3 | NA | TGTGCCACCAAACAGGGACTCGCTGGCGAGCAGTACTTC | CATKQGLAGEQYF
TRBJ2-5 | TRBV7-2 | TRBD2 | TGTGCCAGCAGCATACTAGCGGGATCCGGGACCCAGTACTTC | CASSILAGSGTQYF
TRBJ2-1 | TRBV7-8 | NA | TGTGCCAGCAGCCCATCGAGGCAGGTTCTCTCAAATGAGCAGTTCTTC | CASSPSRQVLSNEQFF
TRBJ1-2 | TRBV18 | TRBD1 | TGTGCCAGCTCACCAAGTGGGACAGGGACCCACTATGGCTACACCTTC | CASSPSGTGTHYGYTF
TRBJ1-6 | TRBV28 | NA | TGTGCCAGCAGTTTGAGTCCAGGGTTAGTCTCACCCCTCCACTTT | CASSLSPGLVSPLHF
TRBJ2-3 | TRBV4-3 | NA | TGCGCCAGCAGCCAAGGGGGGGCTAAGTCAGATACGCAGTATTTT | CASSQGGAKSDTQYF
TRBJ2-6 | TRBV11-2 | NA | TGTGCCAGCAGCGGTATTTCCAAGCAACAAAGTCGGGCCAACGTCCTGACTTTC | CASSGISKQQSRANVLTF
TRBJ1-1 | TRBV29-1 | NA | TGCAGCGTAGGGGGCACTGAAGCTTTCTTT | CSVGGTEAFF
TRBJ1-5 | TRBV15 | NA | TGTGCCACCAGCAGCTCAGGGTCGGGCAATCAGCCCCAGCATTTT | CATSSSGSGNQPQHF
TRBJ1-5 | TRBV28 | TRBD1 | TGTGTCACAGGGGCGGGCAATCAGCCCCAGCATTTT | CVTGAGNQPQHF
TRBJ2-3 | TRBV4-3 | TRBD2 | TGCGCCAGCAGCTCCTTAGTCAGTGGCGGGAGGAGGGATACGCAGTATTTT | CASSSLVSGGRRDTQYF
TRBJ1-6 | TRBV5-6 | TRBD1 | TGTGCCAGCAGCAGAGACAGGGGGAAACCCCTCCACTTT | CASSRDRGKPLHF
TRBJ2-2 | TRBV4-3 | NA | TGCGCCAGCAGCCAGGGAACGGGGATTTACACCGGGGAGCTGTTTTTT | CASSQGTGIYTGELFF
TRBJ1-2 | TRBV6-1 | TRBD1 | TGTGCCAGCAGAGCGGGACAGGGAGGCTATGGCTACACCTTC | CASRAGQGGYGYTF
TRBJ2-3 | TRBV10-3 | NA | TGTGCCATCAGTGAGTGGGAACAGGGAAGAACAGATACGCAGTATTTT | CAISEWEQGRTDTQYF
TRBJ1-1 | TRBV4-3 | NA | TGCGCCAGCAGCCAAGTAACTCCTGGGGGGACTGAAGCTTTCTTT | CASSQVTPGGTEAFF
TRBJ2-3 | TRBV5-4 | TRBD1 | TGTGCCAGCAGTTCAGACAGGGGCAGCACAGATACGCAGTATTTT | CASSSDRGSTDTQYF
TRBJ1-5 | TRBV7-9 | NA | TGTGCCAGCAGCTTAGCCGGAACAGGGAATAGCAATCAGCCCCAGCATTTT | CASSLAGTGNSNQPQHF
TRBJ1-5 | TRBV2 | NA | TGTGCCAGCAGATGGACCAGCGGAGGGCATCAGCCCCAGCATTTT | CASRWTSGGHQPQHF
TRBJ1-1 | TRBV7-9 | NA | TGTGCCAGCAGCTTAGGTCAAGGGGCGGGTACTGAAGCTTTCTTT | CASSLGQGAGTEAFF
TRBJ1-1 | TRBV5-1 | TRBD1 | TGCGCCAGCACCGACAGGGGGAACATGAACACTGAAGCTTTCTTT | CASTDRGNMNTEAFF
TRBJ2-3 | TRBV6-5 | NA | TGTGCCAGCAGTAAATTCCGGGATACGCAGTATTTT | CASSKFRDTQYF